This TCR beta chain was sequenced during a study of T-cell memory formation after mild COVID-19. TCRdb ran MiXCR on the 5' RACE reads and lists one entry per CDR3 protein. The sample lists some 270,000 distinct CDR3 sequences; over 15% were seen once. This clonotype occurred many times. The clonotype was recovered from an adult woman who had mild COVID-19 (a few samples of this study predate the infection). Cell type and time point are not known. The sequencing sample was made of PBMCs or a T cell subset sorted from them (not recorded which).

The DNA of the CDR3 is TGTGCCAGCAGCTTAGCGCTGGGTAGCGGGGGCCGTTCCTACGAGCAGTACTTC. This encodes CASSLALGSGGRSYEQYF. V is TRBV7-2 and J is TRBJ2-7; 9 nucleotides line up with TRBD2. The germline CDR1 and CDR2 sequences are SGHTA and FQGNSA. The CDR3 is 18 amino acids. J was trimmed by 1 base and V by 0 bases; bases with no gene match: 10.